This T cell receptor beta chain is drawn from a study of blood T cells in healthy people across ages. Trimming shortened V by 7 bases and J by 2 bases, and 11 bases separated the two germline ends. This CDR3 has 13 amino acids. This clonotype is a singleton in its sample. Next came a second PCR, run for roughly 6 to 11 cycles, which used a sample-barcoded 5' primer along with a J-beta primer mix. In TCRdb, the 5' RACE reads were re-called with MiXCR into one record per CDR3 protein. The sample includes over 1,300,000 distinct CDR3 sequences, 45% to 70% of them seen just once. Source material: blood. The V gene is TRBV12-3 or TRBV12-4, the J gene TRBJ1-2; D perhaps matches TRBD1 (5 bases). The sequence came from a man younger than 35 in good health. CDR3 sequence (DNA): TGTGCCAGCACCGTCAGGGTAAACTATGGCTACACCTTC. It translates to CASTVRVNYGYTF.